This entry lists 25 T cell receptor beta chains sequenced from one sample in a study of T cells in Graves' hyperthyroidism and ophthalmopathy. The investigators amplified TCR beta CDR3 regions from RNA transcripts. First-round RT-PCR of the TCR CDR3 relied on the HTBI primer set. TCRdb re-called the multiplex PCR reads with MiXCR, one entry per CDR3 protein. The sample shows hundreds of thousands of distinct CDR3 sequences, under 20% of them seen only once. The sample taken for sequencing was blood. The receptors shown here come from a woman younger than 35 with Graves' ophthalmopathy.

J is TRBJ2-1 and V is TRBV2; 12 positions agree with TRBD2. The V gene end was trimmed by 6 bases and the J gene end by 7 bases; junction bases not matched to a gene: 10. Germline values: CDR1 SNHLY, CDR2 FYNNEI. This CDR3 spans 16 amino acids. CDR3 region: CASSSGGTSGQNEQFF. In DNA form, the CDR3 reads TGTGCCAGCAGCTCGGGGGGGACTAGCGGGCAAAATGAGCAGTTCTTC.

This clonotype showed up many times. The gene calls are TRBV5-1 and TRBJ1-2; 8 nucleotides line up with TRBD1. The CDR3 runs 15 residues. V gave up 1 base and J gave up 4 bases; unmatched junction bases: 6. Germline CDR1 is SGHRS and CDR2 is YFSETQ. Here the CDR3 DNA reads TGCGCCAGCAGCTTGATGCAGGGGGCCTCCTATGGCTACACCTTC. Residues: CASSLMQGASYGYTF. The full variable domain, with the rest looked up from reference TRBV5-1 and TRBJ1-2, is KAGVTQTPRYLIKTRGQQVTLSCSPISGHRSVSWYQQTPGQGLQFLFEYFSETQRNKGNFPGRFSGRQFSNSRSEMNVSTLELGDSALYLCASSLMQGASYGYTFGSGTRLTVV.

There are many counts of this clonotype. The J gene is TRBJ2-2, the V gene TRBV7-2; D possibly corresponds to TRBD1 (6 bases). Trimming left V 6 bases short and J 3 bases short, with 11 bases between. Germline V gene lookup returns CDR1 SGHTA and CDR2 FQGNSA. CDR3 size: 14 residues. The CDR3 reads CASSINRDTGELFF. As DNA, the CDR3 is TGTGCCAGCAGTATTAACAGGGACACCGGGGAGCTGTTTTTT. The complete variable domain, with remaining parts taken from reference TRBV7-2 and TRBJ2-2, reads GAGVSQSPSNKVTEKGKDVELRCDPISGHTALYWYRQSLGQGLEFLIYFQGNSAPDKSGLPSDRFSAERTGGSVSTLTIQRTQQEDSAVYLCASSINRDTGELFFGEGSRLTVL.

This clonotype was counted at least ten times. V usage is TRBV20-1 and J usage is TRBJ1-3; weak D call: TRBD1 (6 bases). Between the trimmed V and J ends, which lost 5 bases and 8 bases, there was a span of 16 bases. Germline CDR1 DFQATT, CDR2 SNEGSKA (reference sequence). CDR3 length equals 13 residues. CDR3 bases: TGCAGTGCTCCCCACGACAGGCTGGACACCATATATTTT. Its translation is CSAPHDRLDTIYF.

Many counts were recorded for this clonotype. The CDR3 region has the DNA TGTGCCAGCAGCTTAGTCGGGGGCCCTTTGAGTCCTGAAGCTTTCTTT. Encoded protein: CASSLVGGPLSPEAFF. The chain is built from TRBV7-9 and TRBJ1-1; D is possibly TRBD1 (6 bases). The V end was cut by 1 base, the J end by 6 bases, with 18 bases between. Germline-derived CDR1 and CDR2 are SEHNR and FQNEAQ (reference sequence). The CDR3 consists of 16 residues.

Comment on this clonotype: Since no conserved phenylalanine or tryptophan closes the CDR3, a read error is the likely cause. The J gene is TRBJ2-5, the V gene TRBV24-1, with D possibly called TRBD1 or TRBD2 (6 bases each). This CDR3 comprises 15 residues. Germline V gene data show CDR1 as KGHDR and CDR2 as SFDVKD. V gave up 0 bases and J gave up 5 bases, with 12 bases separating them. DNA of the CDR3: TGTGCCACCAGTGATTTGGGGCAGGGGAGGGAGACCCAGTACTTA. It yields the protein CATSDLGQGRETQYL.

This chain joins TRBV28 and TRBJ1-5, with 9 bases lining up with TRBD1. Germline V gene data show CDR1 as MDHEN and CDR2 as SYDVKM. V lost 6 bases and J lost 6; bases outside the gene matches: 9. This CDR3 spans 15 amino acids. CDR3 sequence (DNA): TGTGCCAGCAGCCTTGAAACAGGGGGCCTTCAGCCCCAGCATTTT. It encodes CASSLETGGLQPQHF.

The CDR3 DNA is TGCAGCGTTGTGCCCACGACAGGGAACACTGAAGCTTTCTTT. Its protein is CSVVPTTGNTEAFF. The V call is TRBV29-1, the J call TRBJ1-1; D might be TRBD1 (6 bases). The germline V and J ends were trimmed by 4 bases and 1 base, with 13 bases remaining between them. CDR1 and CDR2 from the germline V gene are SQVTM and ANQGSEA. The CDR3 loop spans 14 amino acids.

This clonotype was detected once. Since a much larger clone is just one base distant, this may be a read error. This chain links TRBV6-1 with TRBJ2-3, with 16 bases lining up with TRBD2. Germline values: CDR1 MNHNS, CDR2 SASEGT. There are 16 residues in the CDR3. The V gene end was trimmed by 6 bases and the J gene end by 4 bases; junction bases not matched to a gene: 4. CDR3 in DNA: TGTGCCAGCAGCTCCGGGACTAGCGGGAGGGCAGATACGCAGTATTTT. Amino acid sequence: CASSSGTSGRADTQYF.

This clonotype was seen repeatedly, ten times or more. The CDR3: CSARESGTASNQPQHF. In DNA form, the CDR3 reads TGCAGTGCTAGAGAGTCGGGGACAGCGAGCAATCAGCCCCAGCATTTT. The V call is TRBV20-1, the J call TRBJ1-5; TRBD1 matches at 7 bases. Germline CDR1 DFQATT, CDR2 SNEGSKA (reference sequence). This CDR3 has 16 amino acids. Trimming at V came to 0 bases and at J to 1 base, leaving 6 bases not matched to a gene.

This clonotype occurred many times. This chain links TRBV20-1 with TRBJ2-5; TRBD1 or TRBD2 may be the D gene (5 bases each). With 3 bases removed from V and 1 base from J, the gap between germline ends came to 12 bases. The CDR3 runs to 14 residues. Per germline, CDR1 DFQATT and CDR2 SNEGSKA (reference sequence). CDR3 residues: CSARRGLPQETQYF. For the CDR3, the DNA is TGCAGTGCTAGGAGGGGCCTCCCCCAAGAGACCCAGTACTTC.

The chain uses TRBV19 and TRBJ1-1; TRBD1 matches at 7 bases. The V gene end was trimmed by 3 bases and the J gene end by 1 base; junction bases not matched to a gene: 2. CDR1 LNHDA and CDR2 SQIVND come from the germline V gene (reference sequence). This CDR3 is 14 amino acids long. CDR3 coding DNA: TGTGCCAGTAGTATCTACAGGGGGAACACTGAAGCTTTCTTT. Its protein product is CASSIYRGNTEAFF.

Ten or more counts support this clonotype. The chain recombines TRBV11-2 with TRBJ1-2, with D perhaps TRBD1 (6 bases). Germline loops: CDR1 SGHAT, CDR2 FQNNGV. The V gene lost 5 bases and the J gene lost 2 bases, with 9 bases spanning the gap. The CDR3 has 13 residues. The CDR3 DNA reads as TGTGCCAGCAGCAGGGACACCAACTATGGCTACACCTTC. This translates into CASSRDTNYGYTF. The variable domain in full, with the rest retrieved from reference TRBV11-2 and TRBJ1-2, is EAGVAQSPRYKIIEKRQSVAFWCNPISGHATLYWYQQILGQGPKLLIQFQNNGVVDDSQLPKDRFSAERLKGVDSTLKIQPAKLEDSAVYLCASSRDTNYGYTFGSGTRLTVV.

This clonotype was picked up many times. The chain carries TRBV7-8 and TRBJ2-7; D uncertain. CDR1 is SGHVS, CDR2 FQNEAQ, per germline. The ends were cut back, 1 base at V and 1 base at J, with 11 bases in the middle. The CDR3 length is 15 residues. CDR3 DNA sequence: TGTGCCAGCAGCTTAGGGACCTCAACATCCTACGAGCAGTACTTC. Protein sequence: CASSLGTSTSYEQYF.

V gene TRBV19 combines with J gene TRBJ1-2, with TRBD1 identical over 7 bases. This CDR3 region has 16 residues. In germline, CDR1 is LNHDA, CDR2 SQIVND (reference sequence). V lost 0 bases to trimming and J lost 6 bases; unmatched junction nucleotides: 10. DNA for the CDR3: TGTGCCAGTAGTATAGAAACCGGGACAGCCCCTCATGGCTACACCTTC. This gives the protein CASSIETGTAPHGYTF. The full variable domain, rest sourced from reference TRBV19 and TRBJ1-2, is DGGITQSPKYLFRKEGQNVTLSCEQNLNHDAMYWYRQDPGQGLRLIYYSQIVNDFQKGDIAEGYSVSREKKESFPLTVTSAQKNPTAFYLCASSIETGTAPHGYTFGSGTRLTVV.

The sample holds many counts of this clonotype. V usage is TRBV30 and J usage is TRBJ2-7; D not resolved. The CDR3 spans 12 residues. Trimming pared 8 bases from V and 4 bases from J, leaving 15 bases between. Germline-derived CDR1 and CDR2 are GTSNPN and SVGIG (reference sequence). The CDR3 protein is CAGDRQDYEQYF. DNA for the CDR3: TGTGCCGGAGATCGGCAGGATTACGAGCAGTACTTC.

Many counts were recorded for this clonotype. V is TRBV5-8 and J is TRBJ1-3; D not certain. CDR3 length equals 15 residues. Germline lookup yields CDR1 SGHTS and CDR2 YDEGEE. With 0 bases removed from V and 0 bases from J, the gap between germline ends came to 7 bases. The CDR3 DNA reads TGTGCCAGCAGCTTGGCTTCAATCTCTGGAAACACCATATATTTT. Protein: CASSLASISGNTIYF.

This clonotype was recorded at least ten times. This chain uses TRBV27 with TRBJ1-3; no clear D gene. Germline CDR1 reads MNHEY; CDR2 reads SMNVEV (reference sequence). There are 17 residues in the CDR3. The V and J ends lost 2 bases and 0 bases respectively, with 14 bases between them. CDR3 coding DNA: TGTGCCAGCAGTTTACGTGTAGGACGCAACTCTGGAAACACCATATATTTT. Translating gives CASSLRVGRNSGNTIYF.

This clonotype has a count of ten or more. The V and J genes are TRBV28 and TRBJ2-1; 14 bases map to TRBD2. V shed 6 bases, J shed 15 bases, and the junction held 10 bases outside the gene matches. The germline CDR1 and CDR2 sequences are MDHEN and SYDVKM. There are 14 residues in the CDR3. The CDR3 region has the DNA TGTGCCAGCAGGGCTGGGACTAGCGGGAGTTGGGGGTTCTTC. Its translation: CASRAGTSGSWGFF.

This clonotype has just a few counts. This could be a read error, since a much larger clone is one nucleotide away. The V call is TRBV12-3 or TRBV12-4, the J call TRBJ2-2, with no clear D. V was trimmed by 6 bases and J by 0 bases, leaving 2 bases between them. This CDR3 is built from 12 residues. In DNA form, the CDR3 reads TGTGCCAGCAGACCGAACACCGGGGAGCTGTTTTTT. It translates to CASRPNTGELFF.

The chain uses TRBV7-9 and TRBJ2-1, with D unresolved. Germline CDR1 is SEHNR and CDR2 is FQNEAQ (reference sequence). With 5 bases removed from V and 0 bases from J, the gap between germline ends came to 14 bases. This CDR3 is built from 16 residues. As DNA, the CDR3 is TGTGCCAGCAGCGCCAGAGGCCAGAGCTCCTACAATGAGCAGTTCTTC. It specifies CASSARGQSSYNEQFF.

In its sample, this clonotype was seen many times. V is TRBV12-3 or TRBV12-4 and J is TRBJ2-2, with a tentative D call TRBD1 (5 bases). Trimming pared 6 bases from V and 1 base from J, leaving 9 bases between. The CDR3 consists of 14 residues. CDR3 in amino acids: CASRMTENTGELFF. The DNA for the CDR3 is TGTGCCAGCAGGATGACAGAGAACACCGGGGAGCTGTTTTTT.

This clonotype was counted only a few times. The chain couples TRBV7-2 to TRBJ1-1; 10 bases agree with TRBD1. The junction had 13 bases not matched to a gene; V was cut back by 4 bases and J by 5 bases. Germline lookup yields CDR1 SGHTA and CDR2 FQGNSA. The CDR3 runs 17 residues. The CDR3 spells CASSSTGGLISGTEAFF. Here the CDR3 DNA reads TGTGCCAGCAGCTCGACAGGGGGCTTGATATCGGGGACTGAAGCTTTCTTT.

Many counts were recorded for this clonotype. The chain couples TRBV28 to TRBJ2-7; D not certain. This CDR3 has 10 amino acids. Germline values: CDR1 MDHEN, CDR2 SYDVKM. V was clipped by 7 bases and J by 4 bases, with 5 bases between them. CDR3 coding DNA: TGTGCCAGCAAGGGTTACGAGCAGTACTTC. It specifies CASKGYEQYF.

This clonotype has at least ten counts. The rearrangement joins TRBV20-1 to TRBJ1-5; perhaps TRBD1 as D (5 bases). CDR1 and CDR2 (germline): DFQATT, SNEGSKA (reference sequence). Between the trimmed V and J ends, which lost 3 bases and 1 base, there was a span of 13 bases. The CDR3 extends over 15 amino acids. The DNA of the CDR3 is TGCAGTGCTAGCGGGGCCAGCATAAGCAATCAGCCCCAGCATTTT. It is translated as CSASGASISNQPQHF.